This T cell receptor (beta chain) originates from a study of CD8 T cells in ankylosing spondylitis. General study findings and limits: Roughly eight highly homologous variants made up a TCR beta motif that seemed to typify ankylosing spondylitis blood. There was reportedly significant enrichment of clones that were disease-linked in matched ankylosing spondylitis synovial fluid.

Comment on this clonotype: Its antigen is not identified.

TCRdb processed the 5' RACE reads anew with MiXCR; each CDR3 protein has one entry. The repertoire holds roughly 450,000 distinct CDR3 sequences, roughly a quarter seen once, with 0.89% in the top ten. The TCR comes from a male donor with ankylosing spondylitis. Sequencing used blood, either unsorted or a sorted T cell fraction (not recorded which).

The CDR3: CATSRDLVETQYF. The CDR3 DNA reads TGTGCCACCAGCAGAGATCTTGTAGAGACCCAGTACTTC. The chain employs TRBV15 and TRBJ2-5, with D hard to call. V lost 0 bases to trimming and J lost 4 bases, with 6 bases between them. Germline V gene data show CDR1 as LNHNV and CDR2 as YYDKDF (reference sequence). The CDR3 is 13 amino acids.